This T cell receptor (beta chain) was sequenced in a study of CD8+ T cells in alopecia areata. Study observations and caveats: Compared with mice, patients displayed less clear TCR sharing, possibly for HLA-related reasons. Normal scalp had lower clonality than lesional scalp, with alopecia totalis/universalis lesions showing this most strongly.

The authors extracted RNA and reverse transcribed it into cDNA as the sequencing template. Libraries were prepared by immunoSEQ multiplex PCR; TCRdb keeps only in-frame clonotypes and omits some of them. The sample holds 200,000 to 250,000 clones; 56% are singletons and the top ten take over 4%. Concerning this clone: What it recognizes is unknown.

In germline, CDR1 is WSHSY, CDR2 SAAADI. The CDR3 is 11 residues long. Trimming removed 2 bases at V and 9 bases at J, with 5 bases between. The chain employs TRBV10-2 and TRBJ1-5; D not certain. Sequenced sample: CD8+ T cells sorted from blood. The TCR comes from a human donor in good health. The CDR3 region is CASSEGWPQHF. CDR3 DNA: TGCGCCAGCAGTGAGGGCTGGCCCCAGCATTTT.